This section outlines one TCR beta chain sequence together with its context. This clonotype was detected ten times or more. The antigen it recognizes is unknown. Base qualities are not provided; no much larger clone lies one nucleotide away. This sample stems from a study of regulatory T cells in long-lasting Graves disease (dated by TCRdb to the early 2020s). At the level of the whole study: In the newly diagnosed Graves' disease group, patients had been taking antithyroid drugs for less than 3 months. Peripheral blood TCR sequencing and RNA sequencing compared persistent Graves' disease patients with newly diagnosed Graves' disease patients. The study took place in China and was registered as a clinical trial. TCR sequencing covered roughly 13 persistent and some 20 newly diagnosed Graves' disease patients, about 35 samples in total.

Read against the paper, the sample's time point label means: newly diagnosed GD, antithyroid drugs for less than 3 months. For both TCR sequencing and RNA sequencing, RNA was extracted from PBMCs in TRIzol. The diagnosis of Graves' disease was made according to American Thyroid Association guidelines. The patients came from an endocrinology department in Xi'an, China. From each patient, nine milliliters of peripheral blood was collected into an EDTA anticoagulant tube. Ficoll Paque Plus density gradient separation was used to isolate PBMCs, and no further T cell sorting was performed. An Agilent 2100 Bioanalyzer and agarose gel were used to assess RNA quality, and a NanoDrop 2000 was used to measure RNA concentration. V was cut back by 3 bases and J by 4 bases, leaving a gap of 7 bases between them. Spanning cysteine to phenylalanine, the CDR3 consists of 13 amino acids. Only CDR3 DNA remains: 39 bases, in frame from the first base. CDR1 and CDR2 (SNHLY, FYNNEI) derive from the germline V gene.

The library was prepared using multiplex PCR. The instrument was an Illumina HiSeq 4000. TCR beta libraries were built with iRepertoire HTBI primers and Arm-PCR amplification of CDR3 regions. Gel purification was performed on PCR products prior to sequencing. The original pipeline was this. Gene usage analysis of CDR3 amino acid clonotypes used the approximately 62 TRBV and around 14 TRBJ segments found across samples. COPE and FqMerger were used to merge filtered high-quality paired reads into contigs. BLAST was used to align contigs to the IMGT TRBV, TRBD and TRBJ reference genes, and CDR3 was defined following IMGT. Clonotypes above 0.1% frequency were classified as highly expanded clones. Shannon entropy was used to measure repertoire diversity, and the Gini coefficient was used to measure V-J evenness. A clonotype was considered public if more than one individual shared it. TCRdb trimmed public reads at Q25 via fastp, called clones via MiXCR and kept in-frame beta chains. Rows merge per CDR3 protein into single entries with the most common DNA and genes. TCRdb, not the authors, supplied the V and J calls. Within this sample are fewer than 550,000 distinct CDR3 sequences, with over 15% of them counted one time only. In total, the top ten clones hold 20% to 25% of the sample.

The study at large found these results: Peripheral blood alone was examined, since thyroid tissue, which constituted the primary lesion, could not be accessed. A larger number of public clonotypes was shared among persistent patients (under 3,000) than among newly diagnosed patients (around 970). Preferential use of TRBV28, TRBJ1-2 and TRBJ2-5 was observed in persistent disease, whereas TRBV20-1 and TRBJ2-1 were favored in newly diagnosed disease. Lower TCR Shannon entropy and fewer highly expanded clones were observed in persistent Graves' disease patients than in newly diagnosed patients, which suggested clonal expansion. Sequencing and analysis were limited to the TCR beta chain. The authors acknowledged the small sample size as a limitation that may reduce accuracy.

These same records also appear under a second study, on T cells in Graves' hyperthyroidism and ophthalmopathy. The second paper further reports: Graves' hyperthyroidism was defined as stable when no progression to ophthalmopathy occurred over 18 months of follow-up. Hyperthyroidism patients were newly diagnosed, with disease duration under 2 months, and aged 18 to 65 years. Patients with uncontrolled infections, other autoimmune diseases, pregnancy or lactation were excluded. Diagnoses were established on the basis of clinical symptoms, serum thyroxine and TRAb, thyroid ultrasound, and orbital computed tomography. The first round of RT-PCR for the TCR CDR3 was performed with the HTBI primer set and the Qiagen OneStep RT-PCR kit. Most expanded thyroid clonotypes (frequency above 0.001) were also detected in blood, a finding suggesting that blood repertoires may reflect thyroid immune responses. A model built on a 13 V-J signature distinguished ophthalmopathy from stable hyperthyroidism, reaching roughly 88% sensitivity and around 82% specificity in cross-validation and 80%/75% in testing. During validation, the model predicted progression to ophthalmopathy a median of approximately six months ahead of onset, with just under 71% sensitivity and 72% to 85% specificity. To identify TCR V-J signatures that set the groups apart, the researchers used a discovery cohort of more than 95 patients, made up of 40 to 45 with Graves' ophthalmopathy and 57 with stable Graves' hyperthyroidism. Whether ophthalmopathy could be predicted prospectively was tested in an independent validation cohort made up of 18 to 20 hyperthyroidism patients plus 17 patients who later progressed to ophthalmopathy. The roughly 90 discovery patients were divided at random into training and test sets in a 7:3 ratio. In addition, the study compared T-cell repertoires in thyroid tissue and in blood from roughly six Graves' hyperthyroidism patients. After blood sampling, hyperthyroidism patients were treated with methimazole at a starting dose of 30 mg daily, and ophthalmopathy patients were treated with high-dose intravenous methylprednisolone. Libraries were constructed in a second round of multiplex PCR, after which size selection and purification were carried out. Libraries were sequenced paired-end with 100 bp reads on an Illumina HiSeq2000. SOAPnuke was used to process the raw data, with reads discarded if the reads contained adapters or uncalled bases, had a mean Phred below 15, or lacked an exact constant-primer or identifier match. High-quality paired reads were merged using COPE v1.2.5, and each unique nucleotide sequence was defined as a clonotype. Clonotypes were aligned to IMGT TRBV, TRBD and TRBJ reference segments using MiTCR v1.1. The analysis included only V-J combinations with a frequency above 0.0001, which together covered roughly 99% of the repertoires. The TCS score was defined as the ratio of F50 (clonal expansion) to E x V (chaos), calculated using BLOSUM62-based TCRdist between CDR3 peptides within each V-J. Welch's t-statistics and random forest reduced fewer than 600 V-J features to 13, which were used in a naive Bayes classifier (R e1071). No statistical method was used to set the sample size in advance, and investigators knew the group allocation. The paper describes TCR Vbeta CDR3 sequencing of 135 peripheral blood samples, made up of roughly 45 ophthalmopathy patients, around 78 hyperthyroidism patients and 17 progressor patients.

The origin of this receptor is a woman between 18 and 30 years old with Graves disease. Donor details come from another sample of the same person, matched by shared clones. The chain couples TRBV2 to TRBJ1-5; the D gene is unclear. The input for sequencing was peripheral blood mononuclear cells (PBMCs), taken at new diagnosis, from a patient treated with antithyroid drugs. The CDR3 protein sequence reads: CASSDQQNQPQHF. The DNA reads TGTGCCAGCAGTGACCAACAGAATCAGCCCCAGCATTTT.